The rows below give T cell receptor beta chains drawn from one sample of a study of response to subunit inactivated influenza vaccine. TCRdb reanalysed the RT-PCR reads using MiXCR and keeps one entry per CDR3 protein. The sample contains about 530,000 distinct CDR3 sequences, 12% of which appear only once. The sample in question was PBMCs from blood, obtained on the day of vaccination. The receptor set was obtained from a man aged 45-65 years who received an inactivated influenza vaccine. The conserved cysteine and the conserved F or W are not part of the CDR3 here. The order of the fields is D gene, V gene, J gene, CDR3 protein. The D gene is left open where the match is weak.

d_call: NA; v_call: TRBV28; j_call: TRBJ2-1; cdr3_aa: ASSLTQGRDEQF
d_call: TRBD1; v_call: TRBV20-1; j_call: TRBJ2-1; cdr3_aa: SARGGIGTGDYNEQF
d_call: NA; v_call: TRBV3-1; j_call: TRBJ1-2; cdr3_aa: ASSQGQGLSYGYT
d_call: TRBD1; v_call: TRBV7-2; j_call: TRBJ1-5; cdr3_aa: ASSSGQGEIQPQH
d_call: TRBD2; v_call: TRBV12-3/TRBV12-4; j_call: TRBJ2-5; cdr3_aa: ASSLSGGVGETQY
d_call: NA; v_call: TRBV6-1; j_call: TRBJ2-7; cdr3_aa: ASKQRRESYEQY
d_call: NA; v_call: TRBV7-2; j_call: TRBJ2-3; cdr3_aa: ASSSTGWDTQY
d_call: TRBD2; v_call: TRBV3-1; j_call: TRBJ2-1; cdr3_aa: ASSQKAASGKGQF
d_call: TRBD2; v_call: TRBV5-1; j_call: TRBJ2-3; cdr3_aa: ASSLAGADTQY
d_call: NA; v_call: TRBV4-2; j_call: TRBJ1-2; cdr3_aa: ASSQADETYGYT